This T cell receptor beta chain derives from a study of cytomegalovirus exposure and HLA in healthy donors. Overall study findings and caveats: Sequencing artifact likely explains a cluster of highly shared sequence variants. A previous analysis found most TCR beta V segments productive roughly 87% or roughly 30% of the time. Among TCR beta chains, those listed as cytomegalovirus-associated numbered about 150.

The table lists this clone with a few counts. The antigen is unknown. This PCR relied on a set of 60 Vbeta primers and 13 Jbeta primers. Only in-frame clones appear in the TCRdb table, and some are missing; sequencing was by immunoSEQ multiplex PCR. The data contain approximately 93,000 clones, roughly 63% of them singletons. This clonotype was sampled from a boy aged 5-17 years in good health and CMV-seropositive. The sequencing input was PBMCs.

CDR3 region: CAWSVPNMNTEAFF. CDR3 bases: TGTGCCTGGAGTGTCCCCAACATGAACACTGAAGCTTTCTTT. The rearrangement uses TRBV30 and TRBJ1-1; D gene uncertain. Germline-derived CDR1 and CDR2 are GTSNPN and SVGIG (reference sequence). CDR3 size: 14 residues. The V end lost 0 bases, the J end lost 0 bases, and 8 bases lay between the germline ends.